These 24 T cell receptor beta chains were all obtained from the same sample, sequenced in a study of PD-L1 blockade in urothelial cancer. The assay was immunoSEQ multiplex PCR, and TCRdb's table has in-frame clones only and misses some. The table includes 68,000 or so clones, roughly 80% detected once. Time point defined: pretreatment peripheral blood. The sequencing here drew on PBMCs, taken around atezolizumab (anti-PD-L1) treatment. These receptors were obtained from an older man with urothelial cancer.

The V call is TRBV5-4, the J call TRBJ1-1; TRBD1 matches 9 bases. Trimming cost V 4 bases and J 6 bases; bases outside gene matches: 7. This CDR3 is built from 14 residues. Germline lookup yields CDR1 SGHNT and CDR2 YYREEE (reference sequence). CDR3 DNA: TGTGCCAGCAGCCCCTGGGACAGGGAGGCTGAAGCTTTCTTT. This gives the protein CASSPWDREAEAFF.

This chain connects TRBV29-1 to TRBJ2-2, with D possibly matching TRBD2 (6 bases). The CDR3 covers 12 residues. V was trimmed by 4 bases and J by 6 bases, leaving 9 bases between them. Germline lookup yields CDR1 SQVTM and CDR2 ANQGSEA. Here the CDR3 reads CSVAGGSGELFF. The CDR3 nucleotides are TGCAGCGTTGCCGGGGGTTCCGGGGAGCTGTTTTTT.

In this sample, this clone turned up once. The chain carries TRBV5-1 and TRBJ2-5; 11 bases line up with TRBD2. This CDR3 region has 16 residues. CDR1 SGHRS and CDR2 YFSETQ come from the germline V gene. V gave up 4 bases and J gave up 2 bases; unmatched junction bases: 7. The CDR3 loop is CASSQRRTSGQETQYF. The CDR3 nucleotides are TGCGCCAGCAGCCAGCGGAGGACTAGCGGGCAAGAGACCCAGTACTTC.

This chain links TRBV6-4 with TRBJ2-5; 7 bases line up with TRBD1. The J segment lost 3 bases and the V segment lost 3 bases, leaving 7 bases of the junction unmatched. CDR3 length: 15 residues. From germline, CDR1 is MRHNA and CDR2 SNTAGT. The CDR3 bases are TGTGCCAGCAGTGAGCCCGGGACAGACAAAGAGACCCAGTACTTC. Its protein is CASSEPGTDKETQYF.

The rearrangement uses TRBV4-3 and TRBJ1-1, with D perhaps TRBD1 (6 bases). Germline values: CDR1 LGHNA, CDR2 YSLEER. The CDR3 is 16 residues long. The V and J ends lost 1 base and 0 bases respectively, with 12 bases between them. The CDR3 bases are TGCGCCAGCAGCCAAGGGCACGGACAGATGAACACTGAAGCTTTCTTT. Translation gives CASSQGHGQMNTEAFF.

The genes are TRBV5-6 and TRBJ1-5, with 10 bases fitting TRBD1. Per germline, CDR1 SGHDT and CDR2 YYEEEE. The CDR3 is 15 residues long. V lost 0 bases and J lost 7; bases outside the gene matches: 4. The CDR3 loop reads CASSLGQGAWQPQHF. CDR3 in DNA: TGTGCCAGCAGCTTGGGACAGGGGGCTTGGCAGCCCCAGCATTTT.

The chain carries TRBV7-2 and TRBJ2-1, with D uncertain. The CDR3 is 13 residues long. V was shortened by 1 base and J by 8 bases, with 9 bases between the two germline ends. Germline V gene lookup returns CDR1 SGHTA and CDR2 FQGNSA. CDR3 in DNA: TGTGCCAGCAGCTTAGTGTCCCATGATGAGCAGTTCTTC. Translated: CASSLVSHDEQFF.

V and J are TRBV5-1 and TRBJ2-1; 7 nucleotides align to TRBD2. V dropped 1 base and J dropped 1; count of bases not matched to a gene: 2. From germline, CDR1 is SGHRS and CDR2 YFSETQ. The CDR3 loop spans 15 amino acids. CDR3 residues: CASSLTGGSYNEQFF. The CDR3 DNA follows: TGCGCCAGCAGCTTGACGGGAGGTTCCTACAATGAGCAGTTCTTC.

This sequence joins TRBV7-2 and TRBJ1-2; no clear D. This CDR3 is built from 16 residues. The germline gives CDR1 SGHTA, CDR2 FQGNSA. V shed 1 base and J shed 4 bases, with 16 bases lying between them. CDR3 residues: CASSLVAPRGVYGYTF. In nucleotides, the CDR3 is TGTGCCAGCAGCTTAGTGGCCCCCCGCGGGGTCTATGGCTACACCTTC.

This chain links TRBV5-6 with TRBJ2-5, with 10 positions matching TRBD2. Germline V CDR1 and CDR2: SGHDT, YYEEEE. This CDR3 comprises 16 residues. After removal of 4 bases from V and 1 base from J, the junction contained 7 bases not matched to a gene. The CDR3 sequence is CASSANSGGPQETQYF. The CDR3, as DNA: TGTGCCAGCAGCGCAAATAGCGGGGGGCCCCAAGAGACCCAGTACTTC.

The rearrangement links TRBV5-5 to TRBJ2-7; maybe TRBD2 (6 bases). Trimming cost V 0 bases and J 2 bases, with 12 bases left between them. Germline V lookup: CDR1 SGHKS, CDR2 YYEKEE (reference sequence). CDR3 size: 15 residues. CDR3 protein: CASSLAGTSTYEQYF. CDR3 in DNA: TGTGCCAGCAGCTTGGCCGGGACTTCCACCTACGAGCAGTACTTC.

This chain uses TRBV14 with TRBJ2-7, with D perhaps TRBD2 (5 bases). V was clipped by 1 base and J by 10 bases, with 8 bases between them. This CDR3 region has 11 residues. From germline, CDR1 is SGHDN and CDR2 FVKESK. Here the CDR3 reads CASSQGRQQYF. The CDR3 DNA sequence: TGTGCCAGCAGCCAAGGGAGGCAACAGTACTTC.

The chain employs TRBV4-2 and TRBJ1-1, with unresolved D. From germline, CDR1 is LGHNA and CDR2 YNFKEQ. This CDR3 has 17 residues. Between the trimmed V and J ends, which lost 1 base and 0 bases, there was a span of 15 bases. For the CDR3, the DNA is TGTGCCAGCAGCCAAGTCTTGTCCGCAACAGTGAACACTGAAGCTTTCTTT. Its protein is CASSQVLSATVNTEAFF.

The V call is TRBV15, the J call TRBJ1-1, with D unresolved. V was clipped by 2 bases and J by 0 bases, with 13 bases between them. Germline assignment: CDR1 LNHNV and CDR2 YYDKDF (reference sequence). The CDR3 has 16 amino acids. The CDR3 reads CATSRQAASMNTEAFF. CDR3 nucleotides: TGTGCCACCAGCAGACAAGCGGCAAGCATGAACACTGAAGCTTTCTTT.

The chain is built from TRBV19 and TRBJ2-7, with D possibly matching TRBD2 (5 bases). CDR3 size: 13 residues. V dropped 4 bases and J dropped 6 bases, with 13 bases sitting between them. Germline CDR1 is LNHDA and CDR2 is SQIVND (reference sequence). This CDR3 is CASSTVTSTEQYF. The CDR3 bases are TGTGCCAGTAGTACCGTCACTAGTACCGAGCAGTACTTC.

This chain uses TRBV7-9 with TRBJ2-5; D gene ambiguous. V lost 5 bases and J 4 bases, leaving 2 bases between the germline ends. This CDR3 has 10 amino acids. Germline V gene lookup returns CDR1 SEHNR and CDR2 FQNEAQ (reference sequence). CDR3 DNA: TGTGCCAGCAGCCGAGAGACCCAGTACTTC. This gives the protein CASSRETQYF.

The gene calls are TRBV9 and TRBJ2-3; 7 nucleotides match TRBD1. The V segment lost 5 bases and the J segment 2 bases; nucleotides outside the gene matches: 5. The CDR3 runs to 14 residues. Germline lookup yields CDR1 SGDLS and CDR2 YYNGEE. The CDR3 DNA reads TGTGCCAGCAGTGTCAGGGGGTACACAGATACGCAGTATTTT. Translated: CASSVRGYTDTQYF.

This rearrangement joins TRBV5-6 to TRBJ2-5; 7 bases are a match to TRBD2. Trimming cost V 3 bases and J 2 bases; bases outside gene matches: 4. Germline CDR1 reads SGHDT; CDR2 reads YYEEEE. There are 14 residues in the CDR3. The CDR3 DNA follows: TGTGCCAGCAGCTCCGGGACTAATCAAGAGACCCAGTACTTC. Amino acid sequence: CASSSGTNQETQYF.

This chain uses TRBV6-5 with TRBJ2-5; 10 nucleotides align to TRBD1. This CDR3 is 15 amino acids long. The V gene's germline CDR1 is MNHEY and CDR2 SVGAGI. V trimming: 2 bases; J trimming: 5 bases; junction bases outside the gene matches: 5. CDR3 in DNA: TGTGCCAGCAGTTACCGACAGGGGGCGCGGGAGACCCAGTACTTC. It specifies CASSYRQGARETQYF.

The DNA for the CDR3 is TGTGCCAGCAGCCAAGATCCCCTCACAGATACGCAGTATTTT. As protein: CASSQDPLTDTQYF. The chain is built from TRBV4-2 and TRBJ2-3; the D is unclear. V lost 0 bases, J lost 2 bases, and 6 bases lay in between. The CDR3 is 14 amino acids. Germline V gene sequence: CDR1 LGHNA, CDR2 YNFKEQ.

This clone was observed once. The chain has TRBV15 and TRBJ2-7; D ambiguous. CDR1 is LNHNV and CDR2 is YYDKDF in the germline V gene (reference sequence). There are 15 residues in the CDR3. V dropped 1 base and J dropped 3 bases, with 13 bases sitting between them. This CDR3 is CATSRGEQPFYEQYF. The CDR3, as DNA: TGTGCCACCAGCAGAGGAGAACAGCCGTTCTACGAGCAGTACTTC.

The chain carries TRBV6-1 and TRBJ1-3, with a weak D call TRBD1 (6 bases). Germline lookup yields CDR1 MNHNS and CDR2 SASEGT. CDR3 length: 13 residues. V was shortened by 6 bases and J by 2 bases, with 8 bases between the two germline ends. The DNA for the CDR3 is TGTGCCAGCAGGTACAGGGCTGGAAACACCATATATTTT. Amino acids: CASRYRAGNTIYF.

The rearrangement links TRBV5-1 to TRBJ2-3; 7 bases are a match to TRBD2. Per the germline V gene, CDR1 is SGHRS and CDR2 is YFSETQ. J lost 0 bases, V lost 4 bases, and 5 bases had no gene match. This CDR3 is built from 15 residues. CDR3 bases: TGCGCCAGCAGCCTGAGCGGGGTTAGCACAGATACGCAGTATTTT. This sequence encodes CASSLSGVSTDTQYF.

Points on this clone: At the DNA level, this CDR3 is encoded by other sequences in the same sample as well. The chain uses TRBV27 and TRBJ2-7, with TRBD2 as a possible D gene (6 bases). There are 13 residues in the CDR3. From germline, CDR1 is MNHEY and CDR2 SMNVEV (reference sequence). V was cut by 0 bases and J by 4 bases, with 7 bases left in between. The CDR3 coding sequence is TGTGCCAGCAGTTTATCGAGCGGGTACGAGCAGTACTTC. Protein sequence: CASSLSSGYEQYF.